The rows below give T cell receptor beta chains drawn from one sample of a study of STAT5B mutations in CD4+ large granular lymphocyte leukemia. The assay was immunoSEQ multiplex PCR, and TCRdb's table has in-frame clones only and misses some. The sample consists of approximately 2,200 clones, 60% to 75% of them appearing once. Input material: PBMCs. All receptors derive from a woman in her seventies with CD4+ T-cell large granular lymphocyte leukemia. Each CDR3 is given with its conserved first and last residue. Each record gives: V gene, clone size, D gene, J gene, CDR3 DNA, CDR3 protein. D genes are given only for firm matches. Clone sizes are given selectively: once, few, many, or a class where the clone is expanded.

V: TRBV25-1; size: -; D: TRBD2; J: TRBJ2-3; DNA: TGTGCCAGCAGTAGACTAGCGGGGCTCACAGATACGCAGTATTTT; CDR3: CASSRLAGLTDTQYF
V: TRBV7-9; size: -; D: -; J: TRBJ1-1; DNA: TGTGCCAGCAGCTTAGCCTTGGGGGCGGAGGCTTTCTTT; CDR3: CASSLALGAEAFF
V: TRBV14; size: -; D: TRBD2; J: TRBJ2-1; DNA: TGTGCCAGCAGCCAAGCCTGGGGTAAGGGAGGGCCTATGGACAATGAGCAGTTCTTC; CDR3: CASSQAWGKGGPMDNEQFF
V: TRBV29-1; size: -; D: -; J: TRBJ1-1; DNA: TGCAGCGCCCGCGCGGTTGAAGCTTTCTTT; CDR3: CSARAVEAFF
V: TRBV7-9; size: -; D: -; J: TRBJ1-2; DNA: TGTGCCAGCAGGGGCCGGACCCAACGGAGAGGCTACACCTTC; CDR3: CASRGRTQRRGYTF
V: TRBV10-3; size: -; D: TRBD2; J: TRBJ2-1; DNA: TGTGCCATCGCGACTAGCGGGATCTCCAATGAGCAGTTCTTC; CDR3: CAIATSGISNEQFF
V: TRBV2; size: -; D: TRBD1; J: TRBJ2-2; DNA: TGTGCCAGCAGTGTCAAAGGGGGCAACACCGGGGAGCTGTTTTTT; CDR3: CASSVKGGNTGELFF
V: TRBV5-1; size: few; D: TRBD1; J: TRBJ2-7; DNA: TGCGCCAGCAGCTTAACAGGGGCTGCCTACGAGCAGTACTTC; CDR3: CASSLTGAAYEQYF
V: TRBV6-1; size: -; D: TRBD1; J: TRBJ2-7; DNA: TGTGCCAGCATCGTCGGACAGGGGACCTACGAGCAGTACTTC; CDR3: CASIVGQGTYEQYF
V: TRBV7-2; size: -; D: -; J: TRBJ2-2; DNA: TGTGCCAGCAGCTCCGCGAACACCGGGGAGCTGTTTTTT; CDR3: CASSSANTGELFF
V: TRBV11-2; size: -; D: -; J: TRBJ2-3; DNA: TGTGCCAGCAGCTTAGTTGGGGGGGCGTCTCTCCCAGATACGCAGTATTTT; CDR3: CASSLVGGASLPDTQYF